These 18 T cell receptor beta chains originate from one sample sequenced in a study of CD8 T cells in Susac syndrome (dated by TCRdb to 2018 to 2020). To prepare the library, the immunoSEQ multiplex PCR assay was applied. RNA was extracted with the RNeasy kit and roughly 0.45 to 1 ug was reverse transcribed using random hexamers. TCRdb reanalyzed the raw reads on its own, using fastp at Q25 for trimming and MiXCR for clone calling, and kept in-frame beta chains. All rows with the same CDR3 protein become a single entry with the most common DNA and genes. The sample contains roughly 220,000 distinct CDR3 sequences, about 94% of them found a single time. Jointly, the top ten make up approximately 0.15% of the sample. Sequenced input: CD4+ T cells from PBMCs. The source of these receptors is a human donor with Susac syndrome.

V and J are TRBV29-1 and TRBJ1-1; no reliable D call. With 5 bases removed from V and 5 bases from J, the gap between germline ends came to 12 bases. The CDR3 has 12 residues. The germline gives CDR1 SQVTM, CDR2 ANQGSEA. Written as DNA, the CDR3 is TGCAGCGTTCGCCCCGGCGGAACTGAAGCTTTCTTT. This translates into CSVRPGGTEAFF.

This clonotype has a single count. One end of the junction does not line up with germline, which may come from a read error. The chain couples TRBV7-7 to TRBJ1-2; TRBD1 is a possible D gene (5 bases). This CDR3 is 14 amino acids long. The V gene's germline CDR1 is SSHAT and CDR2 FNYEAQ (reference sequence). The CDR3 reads CASSLDRDGRPLTF. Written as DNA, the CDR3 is TGTGCTAGCAGCTTGGACCGGGACGGCAGACCCCTAACCTTC.

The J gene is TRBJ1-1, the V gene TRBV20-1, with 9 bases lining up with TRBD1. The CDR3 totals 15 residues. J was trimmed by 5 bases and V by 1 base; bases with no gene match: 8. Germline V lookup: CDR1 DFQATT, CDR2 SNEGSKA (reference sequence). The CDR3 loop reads CSARATGGAGTEAFF. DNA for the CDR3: TGCAGTGCTAGAGCTACAGGGGGCGCCGGGACTGAAGCTTTCTTT.

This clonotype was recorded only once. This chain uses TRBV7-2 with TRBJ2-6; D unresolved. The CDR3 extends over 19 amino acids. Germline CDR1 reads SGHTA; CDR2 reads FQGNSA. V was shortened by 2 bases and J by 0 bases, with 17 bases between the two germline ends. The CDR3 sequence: CASSLFPSSFGSGANVLTF. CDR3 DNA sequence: TGTGCCAGCAGCTTATTTCCCTCTTCCTTTGGCTCTGGGGCCAACGTCCTGACTTTC.

DNA for the CDR3: TGTGCCAGCACCCCTGGGGGGAACTATGGCTACACCTTC. As protein: CASTPGGNYGYTF. V and J are TRBV12-3 or TRBV12-4 and TRBJ1-2; possibly TRBD1 for D (5 bases). This CDR3 has 13 residues. The V and J ends lost 7 bases and 2 bases respectively, with 11 bases between them.

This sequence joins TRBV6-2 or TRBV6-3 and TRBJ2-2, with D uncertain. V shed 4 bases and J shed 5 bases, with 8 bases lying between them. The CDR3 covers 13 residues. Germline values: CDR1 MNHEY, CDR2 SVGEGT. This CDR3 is CASSWGFTGELFF. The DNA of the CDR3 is TGTGCCAGCAGTTGGGGATTTACCGGGGAGCTGTTTTTT.

CDR3 nucleotide sequence: TGTGCCAGCAGCTTAGAAGTTGGCGGCGGTTTACGCAATGAGCAGTTCTTC. It specifies CASSLEVGGGLRNEQFF. The rearrangement joins TRBV11-2 to TRBJ2-1; unclear D gene. V shed 0 bases and J shed 6 bases, with 18 bases lying between them. This CDR3 comprises 17 residues. From germline, CDR1 is SGHAT and CDR2 FQNNGV.

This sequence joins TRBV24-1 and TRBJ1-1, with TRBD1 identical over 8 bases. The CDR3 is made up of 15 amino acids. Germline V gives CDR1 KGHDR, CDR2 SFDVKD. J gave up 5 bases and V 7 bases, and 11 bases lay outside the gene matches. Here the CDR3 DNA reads TGTGCCACCAGGACCTTGACAGGGGTTATGACTGAAGCTTTCTTT. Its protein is CATRTLTGVMTEAFF.

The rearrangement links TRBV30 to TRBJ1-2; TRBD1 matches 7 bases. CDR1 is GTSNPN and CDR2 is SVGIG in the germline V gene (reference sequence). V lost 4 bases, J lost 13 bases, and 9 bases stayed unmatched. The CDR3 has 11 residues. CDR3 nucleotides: TGTGCCTGGACAGGGGGGGTGCGTGGCACCTTC. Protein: CAWTGGVRGTF. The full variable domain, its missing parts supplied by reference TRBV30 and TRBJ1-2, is SQTIHQWPATLVQPVGSPLSLECTVEGTSNPNLYWYRQAAGRGLQLLFYSVGIGQISSEVPQNLSASRPQDRQFILSSKKLLLSDSGFYLCAWTGGVRGTFGSGTRLTVV.

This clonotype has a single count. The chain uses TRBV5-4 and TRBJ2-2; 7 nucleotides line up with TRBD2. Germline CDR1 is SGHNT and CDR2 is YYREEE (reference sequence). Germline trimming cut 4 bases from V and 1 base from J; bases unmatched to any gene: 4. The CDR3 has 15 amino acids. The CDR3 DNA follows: TGTGCCAGCAGCGCGAGCGGGGTGAACACCGGGGAGCTGTTTTTT. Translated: CASSASGVNTGELFF.

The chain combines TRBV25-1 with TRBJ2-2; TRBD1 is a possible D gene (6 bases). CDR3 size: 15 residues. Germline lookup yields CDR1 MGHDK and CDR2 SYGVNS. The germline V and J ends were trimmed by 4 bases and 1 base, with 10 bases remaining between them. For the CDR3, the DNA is TGTGCCAGCAGTGGGGGGCGAAAGAACACCGGGGAGCTGTTTTTT. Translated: CASSGGRKNTGELFF. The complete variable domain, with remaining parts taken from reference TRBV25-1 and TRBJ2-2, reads EADIYQTPRYLVIGTGKKITLECSQTMGHDKMYWYQQDPGMELHLIHYSYGVNSTEKGDLSSESTVSRIRTEHFPLTLESARPSHTSQYLCASSGGRKNTGELFFGEGSRLTVL.

The DNA of the CDR3 is TGTGCCTGGAGTCCTGGAGGACATTTGAATCAGCCCCAGCATTTT. Its protein is CAWSPGGHLNQPQHF. V and J are TRBV30 and TRBJ1-5; D is perhaps TRBD1 (5 bases). This CDR3 has 15 residues. With 2 bases removed from V and 4 bases from J, the gap between germline ends came to 15 bases. Germline CDR1 and CDR2: GTSNPN and SVGIG (reference sequence).

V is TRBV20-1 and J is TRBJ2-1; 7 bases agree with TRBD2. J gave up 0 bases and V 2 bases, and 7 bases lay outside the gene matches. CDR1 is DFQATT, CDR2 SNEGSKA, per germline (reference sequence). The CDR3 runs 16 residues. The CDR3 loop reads CSARMGAGSSYNEQFF. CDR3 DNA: TGCAGTGCTAGAATGGGAGCGGGGTCCTCCTACAATGAGCAGTTCTTC.

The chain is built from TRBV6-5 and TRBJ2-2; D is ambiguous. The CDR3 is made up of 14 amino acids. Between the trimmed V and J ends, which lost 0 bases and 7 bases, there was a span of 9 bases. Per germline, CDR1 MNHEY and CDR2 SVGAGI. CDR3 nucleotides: TGTGCCAGCAGTTACTCTCTCCTGTTCGGGGAGCTGTTTTTT. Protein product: CASSYSLLFGELFF.

The DNA of the CDR3 is TGTGCCAGCAGCTTGCCGGCGGACGAGCAGTACTTC. Its translation is CASSLPADEQYF. The rearrangement links TRBV5-4 to TRBJ2-7; D is ambiguous. V was trimmed by 1 base and J by 5 bases, leaving 7 bases between them. Germline-derived CDR1 and CDR2 are SGHNT and YYREEE (reference sequence). The CDR3 extends over 12 amino acids.

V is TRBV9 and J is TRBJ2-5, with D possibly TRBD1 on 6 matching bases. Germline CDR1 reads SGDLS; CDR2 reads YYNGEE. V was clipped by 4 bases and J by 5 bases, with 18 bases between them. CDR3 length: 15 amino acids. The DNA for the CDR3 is TGTGCCAGCAGCCCCGGTCCAGGGGCAGGTGAGACCCAGTACTTC. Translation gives CASSPGPGAGETQYF. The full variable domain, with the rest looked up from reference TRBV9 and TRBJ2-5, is DSGVTQTPKHLITATGQRVTLRCSPRSGDLSVYWYQQSLDQGLQFLIQYYNGEERAKGNILERFSAQQFPDLHSELNLSSLELGDSALYFCASSPGPGAGETQYFGPGTRLLVL.

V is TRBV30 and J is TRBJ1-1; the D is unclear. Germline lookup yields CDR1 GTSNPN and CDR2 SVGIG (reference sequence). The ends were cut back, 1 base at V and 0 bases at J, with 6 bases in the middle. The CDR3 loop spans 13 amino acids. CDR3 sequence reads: CAWSERLNTEAFF. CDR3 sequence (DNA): TGTGCCTGGAGTGAGAGGTTGAACACTGAAGCTTTCTTT. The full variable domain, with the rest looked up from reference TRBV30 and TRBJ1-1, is SQTIHQWPATLVQPVGSPLSLECTVEGTSNPNLYWYRQAAGRGLQLLFYSVGIGQISSEVPQNLSASRPQDRQFILSSKKLLLSDSGFYLCAWSERLNTEAFFGQGTRLTVV.

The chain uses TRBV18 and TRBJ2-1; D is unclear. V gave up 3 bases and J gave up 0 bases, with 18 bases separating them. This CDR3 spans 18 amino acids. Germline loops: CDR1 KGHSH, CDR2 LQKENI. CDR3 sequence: CASSPAVSGKSSYNEQFF. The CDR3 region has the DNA TGTGCCAGCTCACCCGCAGTTTCCGGCAAAAGCTCCTACAATGAGCAGTTCTTC.